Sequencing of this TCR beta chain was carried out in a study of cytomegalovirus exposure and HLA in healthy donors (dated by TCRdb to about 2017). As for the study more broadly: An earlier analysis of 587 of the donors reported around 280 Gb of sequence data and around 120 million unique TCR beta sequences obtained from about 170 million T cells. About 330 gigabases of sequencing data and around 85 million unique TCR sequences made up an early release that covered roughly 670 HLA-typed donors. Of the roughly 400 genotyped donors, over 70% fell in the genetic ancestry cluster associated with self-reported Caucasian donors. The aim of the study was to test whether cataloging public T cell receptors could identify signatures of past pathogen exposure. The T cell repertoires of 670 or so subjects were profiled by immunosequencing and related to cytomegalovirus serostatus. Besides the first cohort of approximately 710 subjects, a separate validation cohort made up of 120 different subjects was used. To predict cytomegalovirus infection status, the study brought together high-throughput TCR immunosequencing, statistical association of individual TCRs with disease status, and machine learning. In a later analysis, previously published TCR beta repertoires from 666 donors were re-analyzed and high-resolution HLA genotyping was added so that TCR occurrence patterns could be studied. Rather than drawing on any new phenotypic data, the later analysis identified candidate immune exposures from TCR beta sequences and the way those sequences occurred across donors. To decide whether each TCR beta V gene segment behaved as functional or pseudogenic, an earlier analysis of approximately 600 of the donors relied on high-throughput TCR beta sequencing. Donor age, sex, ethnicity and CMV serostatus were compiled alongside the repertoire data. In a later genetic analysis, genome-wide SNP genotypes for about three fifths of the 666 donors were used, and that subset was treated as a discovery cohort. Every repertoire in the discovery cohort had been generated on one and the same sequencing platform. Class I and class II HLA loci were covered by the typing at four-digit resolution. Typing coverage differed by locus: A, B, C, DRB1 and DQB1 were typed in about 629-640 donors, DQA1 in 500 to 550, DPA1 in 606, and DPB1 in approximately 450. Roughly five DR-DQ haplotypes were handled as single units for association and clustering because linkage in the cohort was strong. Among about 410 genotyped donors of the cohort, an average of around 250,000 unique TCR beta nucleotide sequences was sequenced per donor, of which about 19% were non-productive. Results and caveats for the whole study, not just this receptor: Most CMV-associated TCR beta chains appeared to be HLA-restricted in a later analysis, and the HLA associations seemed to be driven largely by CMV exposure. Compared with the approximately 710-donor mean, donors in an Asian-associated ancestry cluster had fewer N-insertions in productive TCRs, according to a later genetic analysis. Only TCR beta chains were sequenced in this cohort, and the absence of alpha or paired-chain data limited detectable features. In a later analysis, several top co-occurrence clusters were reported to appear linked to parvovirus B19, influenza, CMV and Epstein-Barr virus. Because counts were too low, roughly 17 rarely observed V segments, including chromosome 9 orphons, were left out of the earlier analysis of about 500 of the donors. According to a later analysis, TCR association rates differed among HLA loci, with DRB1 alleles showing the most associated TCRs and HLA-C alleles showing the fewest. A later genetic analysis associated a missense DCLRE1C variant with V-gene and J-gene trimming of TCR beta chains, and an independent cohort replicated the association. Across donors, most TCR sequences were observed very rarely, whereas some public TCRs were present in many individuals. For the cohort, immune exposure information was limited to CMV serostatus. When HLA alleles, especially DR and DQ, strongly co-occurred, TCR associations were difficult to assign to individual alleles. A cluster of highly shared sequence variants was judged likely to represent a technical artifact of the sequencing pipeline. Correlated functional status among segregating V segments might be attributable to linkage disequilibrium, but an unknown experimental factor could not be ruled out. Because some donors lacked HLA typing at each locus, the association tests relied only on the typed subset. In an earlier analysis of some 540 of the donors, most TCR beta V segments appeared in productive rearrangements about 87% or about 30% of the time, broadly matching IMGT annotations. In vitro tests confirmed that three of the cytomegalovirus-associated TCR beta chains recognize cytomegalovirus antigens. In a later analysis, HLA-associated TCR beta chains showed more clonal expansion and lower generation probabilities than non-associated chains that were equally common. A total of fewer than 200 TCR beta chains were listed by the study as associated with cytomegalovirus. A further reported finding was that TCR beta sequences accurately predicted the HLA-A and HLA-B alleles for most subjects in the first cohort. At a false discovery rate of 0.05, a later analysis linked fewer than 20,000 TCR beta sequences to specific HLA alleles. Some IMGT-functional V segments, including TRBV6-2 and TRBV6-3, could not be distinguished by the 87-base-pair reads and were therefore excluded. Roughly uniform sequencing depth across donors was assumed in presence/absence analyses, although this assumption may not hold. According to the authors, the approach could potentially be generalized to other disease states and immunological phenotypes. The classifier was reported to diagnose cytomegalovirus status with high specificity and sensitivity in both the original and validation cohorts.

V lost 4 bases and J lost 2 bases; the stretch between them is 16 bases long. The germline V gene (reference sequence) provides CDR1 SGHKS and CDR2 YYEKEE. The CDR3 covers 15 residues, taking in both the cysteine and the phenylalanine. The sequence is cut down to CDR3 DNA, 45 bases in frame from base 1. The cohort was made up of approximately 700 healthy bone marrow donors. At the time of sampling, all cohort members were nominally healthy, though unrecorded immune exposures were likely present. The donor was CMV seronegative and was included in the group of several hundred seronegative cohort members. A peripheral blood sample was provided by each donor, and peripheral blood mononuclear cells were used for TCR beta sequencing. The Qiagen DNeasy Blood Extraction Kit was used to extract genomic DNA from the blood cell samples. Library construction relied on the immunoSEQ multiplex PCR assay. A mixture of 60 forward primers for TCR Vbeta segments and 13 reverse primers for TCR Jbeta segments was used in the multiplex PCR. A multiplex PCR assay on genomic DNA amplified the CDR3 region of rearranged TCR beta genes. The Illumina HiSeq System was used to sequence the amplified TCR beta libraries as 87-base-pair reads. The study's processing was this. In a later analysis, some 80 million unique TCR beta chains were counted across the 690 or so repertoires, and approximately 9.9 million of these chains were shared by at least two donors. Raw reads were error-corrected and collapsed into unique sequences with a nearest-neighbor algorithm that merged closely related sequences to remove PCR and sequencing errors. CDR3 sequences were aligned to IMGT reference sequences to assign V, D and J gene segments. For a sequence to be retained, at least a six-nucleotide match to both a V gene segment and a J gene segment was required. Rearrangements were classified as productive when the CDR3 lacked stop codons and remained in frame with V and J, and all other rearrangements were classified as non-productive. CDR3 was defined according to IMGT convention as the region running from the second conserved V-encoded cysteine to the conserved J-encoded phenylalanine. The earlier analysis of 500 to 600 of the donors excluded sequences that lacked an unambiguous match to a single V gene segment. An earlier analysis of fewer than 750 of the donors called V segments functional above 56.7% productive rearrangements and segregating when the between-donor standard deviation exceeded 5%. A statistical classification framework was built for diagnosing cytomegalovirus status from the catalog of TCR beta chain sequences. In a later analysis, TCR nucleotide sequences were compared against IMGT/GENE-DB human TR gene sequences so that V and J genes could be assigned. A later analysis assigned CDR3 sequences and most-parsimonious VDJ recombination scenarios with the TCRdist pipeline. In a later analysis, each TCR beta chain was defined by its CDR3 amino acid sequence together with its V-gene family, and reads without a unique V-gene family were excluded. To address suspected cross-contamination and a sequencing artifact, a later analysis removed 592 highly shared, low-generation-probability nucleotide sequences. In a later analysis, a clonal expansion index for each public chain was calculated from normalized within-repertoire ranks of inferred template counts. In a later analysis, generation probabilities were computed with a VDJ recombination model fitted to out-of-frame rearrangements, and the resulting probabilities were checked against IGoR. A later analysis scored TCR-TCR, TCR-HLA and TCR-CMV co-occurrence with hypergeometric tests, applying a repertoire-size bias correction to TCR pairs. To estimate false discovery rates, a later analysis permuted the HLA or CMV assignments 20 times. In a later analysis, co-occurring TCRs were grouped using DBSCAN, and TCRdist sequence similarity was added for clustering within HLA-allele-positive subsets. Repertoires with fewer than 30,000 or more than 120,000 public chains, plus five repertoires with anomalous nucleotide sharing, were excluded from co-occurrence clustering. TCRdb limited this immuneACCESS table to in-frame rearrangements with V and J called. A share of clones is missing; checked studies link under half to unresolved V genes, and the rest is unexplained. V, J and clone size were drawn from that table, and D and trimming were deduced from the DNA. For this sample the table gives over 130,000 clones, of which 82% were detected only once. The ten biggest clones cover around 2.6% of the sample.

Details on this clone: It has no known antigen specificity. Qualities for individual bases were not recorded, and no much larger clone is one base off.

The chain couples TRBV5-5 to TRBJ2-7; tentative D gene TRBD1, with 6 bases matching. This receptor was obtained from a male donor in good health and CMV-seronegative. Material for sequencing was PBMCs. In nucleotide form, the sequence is TGTGCCAGCAGCATGTCGGGACAACCACCCTACGAGCAGTACTTC. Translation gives CASSMSGQPPYEQYF. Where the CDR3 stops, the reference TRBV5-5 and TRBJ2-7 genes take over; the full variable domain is DAGVTQSPTHLIKTRGQQVTLRCSPISGHKSVSWYQQVLGQGPQFIFQYYEKEERGRGNFPDRFSARQFPNYSSELNVNALLLGDSALYLCASSMSGQPPYEQYFGPGTRLTVT.